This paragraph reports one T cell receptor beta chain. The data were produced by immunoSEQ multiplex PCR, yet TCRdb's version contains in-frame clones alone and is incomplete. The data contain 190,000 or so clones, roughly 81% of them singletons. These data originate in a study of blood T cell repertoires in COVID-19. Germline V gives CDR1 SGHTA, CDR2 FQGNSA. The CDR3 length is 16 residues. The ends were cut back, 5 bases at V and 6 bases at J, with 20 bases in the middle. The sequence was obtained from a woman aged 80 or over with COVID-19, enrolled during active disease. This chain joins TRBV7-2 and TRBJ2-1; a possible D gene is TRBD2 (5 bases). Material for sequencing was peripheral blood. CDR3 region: CASSDVPSGGVNEQFF. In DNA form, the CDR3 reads TGTGCCAGCAGCGATGTCCCTAGTGGAGGAGTCAATGAGCAGTTCTTC. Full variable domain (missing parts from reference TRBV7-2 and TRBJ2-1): GAGVSQSPSNKVTEKGKDVELRCDPISGHTALYWYRQSLGQGLEFLIYFQGNSAPDKSGLPSDRFSAERTGGSVSTLTIQRTQQEDSAVYLCASSDVPSGGVNEQFFGPGTRLTVL.